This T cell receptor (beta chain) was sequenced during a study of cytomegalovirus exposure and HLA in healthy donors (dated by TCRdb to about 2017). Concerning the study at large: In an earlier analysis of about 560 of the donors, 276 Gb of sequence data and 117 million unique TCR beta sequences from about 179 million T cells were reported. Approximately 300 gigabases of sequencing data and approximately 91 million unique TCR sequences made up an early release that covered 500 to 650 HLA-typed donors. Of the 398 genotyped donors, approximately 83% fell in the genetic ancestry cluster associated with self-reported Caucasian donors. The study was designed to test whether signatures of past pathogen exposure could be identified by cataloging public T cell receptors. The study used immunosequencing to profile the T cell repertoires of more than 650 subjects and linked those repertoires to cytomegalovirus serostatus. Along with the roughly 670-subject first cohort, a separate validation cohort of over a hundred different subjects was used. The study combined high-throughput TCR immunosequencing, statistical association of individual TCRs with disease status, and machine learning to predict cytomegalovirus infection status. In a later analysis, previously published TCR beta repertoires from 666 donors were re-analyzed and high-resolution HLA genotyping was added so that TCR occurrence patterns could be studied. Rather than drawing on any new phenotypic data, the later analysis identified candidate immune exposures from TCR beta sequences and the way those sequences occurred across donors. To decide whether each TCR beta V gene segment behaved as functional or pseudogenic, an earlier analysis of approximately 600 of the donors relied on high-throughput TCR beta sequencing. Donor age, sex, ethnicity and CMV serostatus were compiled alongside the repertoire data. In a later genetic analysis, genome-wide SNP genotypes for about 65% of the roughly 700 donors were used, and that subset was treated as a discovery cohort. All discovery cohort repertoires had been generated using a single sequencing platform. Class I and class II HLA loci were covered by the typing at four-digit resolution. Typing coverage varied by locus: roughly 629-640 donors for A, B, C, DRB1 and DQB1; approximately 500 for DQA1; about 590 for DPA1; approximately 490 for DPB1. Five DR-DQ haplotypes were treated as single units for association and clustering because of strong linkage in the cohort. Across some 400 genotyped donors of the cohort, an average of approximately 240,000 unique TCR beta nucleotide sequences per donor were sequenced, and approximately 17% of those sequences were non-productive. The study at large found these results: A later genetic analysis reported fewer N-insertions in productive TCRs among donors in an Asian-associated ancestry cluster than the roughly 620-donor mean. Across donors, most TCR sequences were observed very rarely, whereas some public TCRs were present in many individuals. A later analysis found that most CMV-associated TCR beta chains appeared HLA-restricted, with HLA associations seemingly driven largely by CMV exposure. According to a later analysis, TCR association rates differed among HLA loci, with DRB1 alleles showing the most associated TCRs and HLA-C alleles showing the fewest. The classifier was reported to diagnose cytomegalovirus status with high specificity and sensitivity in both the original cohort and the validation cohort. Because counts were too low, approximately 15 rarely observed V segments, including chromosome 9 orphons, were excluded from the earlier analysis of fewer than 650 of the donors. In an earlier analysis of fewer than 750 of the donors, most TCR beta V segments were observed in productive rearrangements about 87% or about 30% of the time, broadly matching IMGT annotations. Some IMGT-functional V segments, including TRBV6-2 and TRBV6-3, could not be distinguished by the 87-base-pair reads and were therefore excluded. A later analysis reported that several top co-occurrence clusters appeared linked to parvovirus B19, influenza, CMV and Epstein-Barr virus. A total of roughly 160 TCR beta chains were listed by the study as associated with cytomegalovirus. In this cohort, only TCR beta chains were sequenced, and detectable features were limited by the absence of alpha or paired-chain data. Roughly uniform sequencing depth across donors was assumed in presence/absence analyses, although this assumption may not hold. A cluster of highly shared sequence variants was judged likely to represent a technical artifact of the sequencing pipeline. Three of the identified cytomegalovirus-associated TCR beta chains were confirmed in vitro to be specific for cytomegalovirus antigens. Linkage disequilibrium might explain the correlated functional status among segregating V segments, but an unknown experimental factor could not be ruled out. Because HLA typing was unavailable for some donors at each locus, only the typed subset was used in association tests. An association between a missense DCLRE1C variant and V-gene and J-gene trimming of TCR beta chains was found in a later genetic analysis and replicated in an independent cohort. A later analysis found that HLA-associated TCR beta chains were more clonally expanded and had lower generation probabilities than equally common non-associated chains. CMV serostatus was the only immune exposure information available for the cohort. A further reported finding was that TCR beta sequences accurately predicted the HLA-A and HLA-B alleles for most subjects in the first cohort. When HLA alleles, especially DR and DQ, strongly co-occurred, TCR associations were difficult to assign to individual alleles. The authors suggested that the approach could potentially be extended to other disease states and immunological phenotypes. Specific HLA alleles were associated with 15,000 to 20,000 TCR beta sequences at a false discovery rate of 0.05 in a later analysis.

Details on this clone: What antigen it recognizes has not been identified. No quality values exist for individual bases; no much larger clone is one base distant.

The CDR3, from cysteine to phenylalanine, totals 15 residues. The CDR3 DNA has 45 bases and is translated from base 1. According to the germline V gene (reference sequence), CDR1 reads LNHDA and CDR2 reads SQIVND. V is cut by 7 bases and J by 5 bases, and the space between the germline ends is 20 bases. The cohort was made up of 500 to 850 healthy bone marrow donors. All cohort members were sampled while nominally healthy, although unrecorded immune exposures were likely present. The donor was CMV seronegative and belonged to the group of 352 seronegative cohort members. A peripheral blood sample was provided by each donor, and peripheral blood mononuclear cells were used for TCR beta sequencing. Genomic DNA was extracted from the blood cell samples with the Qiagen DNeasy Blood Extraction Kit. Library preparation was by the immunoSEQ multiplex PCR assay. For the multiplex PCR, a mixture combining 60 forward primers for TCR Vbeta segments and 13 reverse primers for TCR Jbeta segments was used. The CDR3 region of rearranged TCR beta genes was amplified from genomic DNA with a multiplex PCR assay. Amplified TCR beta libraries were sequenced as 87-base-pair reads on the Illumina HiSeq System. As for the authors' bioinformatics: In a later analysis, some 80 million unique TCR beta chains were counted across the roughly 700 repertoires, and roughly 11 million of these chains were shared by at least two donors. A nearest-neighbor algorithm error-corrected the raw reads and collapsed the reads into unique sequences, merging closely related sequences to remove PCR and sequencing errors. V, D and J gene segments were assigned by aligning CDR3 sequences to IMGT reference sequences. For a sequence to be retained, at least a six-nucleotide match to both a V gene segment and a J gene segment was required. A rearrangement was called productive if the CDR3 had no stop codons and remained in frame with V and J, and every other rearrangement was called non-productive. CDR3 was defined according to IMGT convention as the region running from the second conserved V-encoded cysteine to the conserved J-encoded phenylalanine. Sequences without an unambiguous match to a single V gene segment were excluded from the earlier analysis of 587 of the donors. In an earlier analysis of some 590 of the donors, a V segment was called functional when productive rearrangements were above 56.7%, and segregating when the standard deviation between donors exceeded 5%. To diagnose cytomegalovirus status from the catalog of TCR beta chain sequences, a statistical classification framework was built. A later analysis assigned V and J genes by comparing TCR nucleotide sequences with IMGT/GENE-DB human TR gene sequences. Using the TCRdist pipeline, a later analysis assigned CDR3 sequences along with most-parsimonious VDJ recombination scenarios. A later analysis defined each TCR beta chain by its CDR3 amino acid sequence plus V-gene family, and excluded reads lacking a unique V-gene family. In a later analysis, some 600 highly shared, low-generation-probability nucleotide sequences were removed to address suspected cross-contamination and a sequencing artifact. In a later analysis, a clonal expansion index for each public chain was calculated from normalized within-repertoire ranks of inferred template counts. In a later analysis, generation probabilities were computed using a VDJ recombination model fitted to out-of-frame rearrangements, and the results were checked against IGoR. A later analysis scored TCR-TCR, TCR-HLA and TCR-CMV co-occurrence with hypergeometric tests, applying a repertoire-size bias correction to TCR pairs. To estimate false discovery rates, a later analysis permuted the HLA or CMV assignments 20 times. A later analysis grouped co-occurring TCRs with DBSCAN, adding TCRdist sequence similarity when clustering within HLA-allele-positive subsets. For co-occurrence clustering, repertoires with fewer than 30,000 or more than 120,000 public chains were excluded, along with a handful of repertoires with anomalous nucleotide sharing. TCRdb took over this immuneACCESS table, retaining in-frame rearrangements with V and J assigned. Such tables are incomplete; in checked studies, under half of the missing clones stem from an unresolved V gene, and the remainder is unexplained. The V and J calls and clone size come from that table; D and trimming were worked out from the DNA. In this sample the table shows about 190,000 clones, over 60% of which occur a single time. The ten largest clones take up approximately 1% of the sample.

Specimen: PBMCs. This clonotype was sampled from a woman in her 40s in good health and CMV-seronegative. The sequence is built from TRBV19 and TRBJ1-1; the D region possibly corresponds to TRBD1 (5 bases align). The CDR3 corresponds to CASIDGGSALTEAFF. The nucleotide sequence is TGTGCCAGTATAGACGGGGGGTCGGCTTTGACTGAAGCTTTCTTT.